This TCR beta chain was captured in a study of human T cells and chemical hapten exposure. TCRdb re-derived calls from the RACE reads in MiXCR, one entry per CDR3 protein. The sample includes 25,000 to 30,000 distinct CDR3 sequences, approximately 9% of them seen just once. V lost 7 bases, J lost 0 bases, and 6 bases lay in between. Germline CDR1 is LNHDA and CDR2 is SQIVND (reference sequence). The CDR3 runs 13 residues. Time point defined: patch test 2, 6 weeks after DPC sensitization. Documented treatment: therapeutic diphenylcyclopropenone sensitization with weekly scalp DPC. Blood draws came first, before each patch test.

The TCR sequence derives from a man aged 25 to 40 with alopecia areata. Some clones in this sample may be carry-over from other donors' samples. The source was whole blood, collected in connection with sensitization to the hapten diphenylcyclopropenone (DPC). The chain uses TRBV19 and TRBJ2-2; D is unclear. CDR3 sequence: CASTAANTGELFF. CDR3 nucleotides: TGTGCCAGTACGGCAGCGAACACCGGGGAGCTGTTTTTT.